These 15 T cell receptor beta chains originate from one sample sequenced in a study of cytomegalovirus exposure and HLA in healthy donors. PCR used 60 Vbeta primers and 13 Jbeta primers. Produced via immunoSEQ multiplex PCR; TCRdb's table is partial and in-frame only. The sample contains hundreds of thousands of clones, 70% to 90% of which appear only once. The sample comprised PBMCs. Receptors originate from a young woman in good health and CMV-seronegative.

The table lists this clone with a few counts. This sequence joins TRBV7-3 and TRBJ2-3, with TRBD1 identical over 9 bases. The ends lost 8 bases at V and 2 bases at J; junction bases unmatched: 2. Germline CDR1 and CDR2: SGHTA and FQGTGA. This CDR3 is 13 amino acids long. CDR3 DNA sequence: TGTGCCAGCGCACAGGGGGCCACAGATACGCAGTATTTT. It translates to CASAQGATDTQYF.

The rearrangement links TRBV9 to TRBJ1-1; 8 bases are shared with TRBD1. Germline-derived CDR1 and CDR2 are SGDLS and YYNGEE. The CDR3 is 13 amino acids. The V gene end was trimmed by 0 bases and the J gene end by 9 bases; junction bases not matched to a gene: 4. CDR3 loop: CASSVEPGGKAFF. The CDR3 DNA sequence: TGTGCCAGCAGCGTAGAACCAGGGGGCAAAGCTTTCTTT.

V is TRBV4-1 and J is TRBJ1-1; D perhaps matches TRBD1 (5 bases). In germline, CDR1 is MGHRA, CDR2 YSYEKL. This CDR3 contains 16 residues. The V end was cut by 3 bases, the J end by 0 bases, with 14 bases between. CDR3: CASSQGYRNMNTEAFF. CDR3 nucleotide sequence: TGCGCCAGCAGCCAGGGCTACAGGAACATGAACACTGAAGCTTTCTTT.

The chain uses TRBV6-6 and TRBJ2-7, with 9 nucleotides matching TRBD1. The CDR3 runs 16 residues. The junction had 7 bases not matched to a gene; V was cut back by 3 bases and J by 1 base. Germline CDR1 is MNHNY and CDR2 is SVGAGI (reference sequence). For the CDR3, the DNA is TGTGCCAGCAGTTATACCGGGACAGGGACTTCCTACGAGCAGTACTTC. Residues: CASSYTGTGTSYEQYF.

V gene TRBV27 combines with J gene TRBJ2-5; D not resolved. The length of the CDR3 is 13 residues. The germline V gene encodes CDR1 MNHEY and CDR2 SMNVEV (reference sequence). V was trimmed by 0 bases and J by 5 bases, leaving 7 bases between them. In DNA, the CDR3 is TGTGCCAGCAGTTTATCGGGCTGGGAGACCCAGTACTTC. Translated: CASSLSGWETQYF.

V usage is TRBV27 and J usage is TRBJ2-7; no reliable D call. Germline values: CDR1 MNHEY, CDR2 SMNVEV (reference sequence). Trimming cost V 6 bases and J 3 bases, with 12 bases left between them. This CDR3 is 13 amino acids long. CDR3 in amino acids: CASSMIRGYEQYF. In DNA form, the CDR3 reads TGTGCCAGCAGCATGATTAGAGGCTACGAGCAGTACTTC.

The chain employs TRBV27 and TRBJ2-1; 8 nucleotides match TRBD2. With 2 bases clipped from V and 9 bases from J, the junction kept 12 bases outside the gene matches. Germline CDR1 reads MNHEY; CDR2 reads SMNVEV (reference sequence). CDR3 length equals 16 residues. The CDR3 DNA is TGTGCCAGCAGTTTAATGTTTGAGGCGGGGGGTACTGAGCAGTTCTTC. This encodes CASSLMFEAGGTEQFF.

DNA of the CDR3: TGTGCCAGCAGTGAAACGACAGCGCTTAATGAAAAACTGTTTTTT. This encodes CASSETTALNEKLFF. The chain is built from TRBV6-1 and TRBJ1-4, with D perhaps TRBD1 (5 bases). V gave up 2 bases and J gave up 4 bases, with 11 bases separating them. Germline values: CDR1 MNHNS, CDR2 SASEGT. The CDR3 sequence is 15 residues long.

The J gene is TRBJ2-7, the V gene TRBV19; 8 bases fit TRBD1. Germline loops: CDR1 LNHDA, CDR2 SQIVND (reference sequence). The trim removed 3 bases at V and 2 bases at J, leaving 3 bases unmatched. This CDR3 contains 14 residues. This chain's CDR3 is CASSMGTGAYEQYF. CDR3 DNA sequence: TGTGCCAGTAGTATGGGGACAGGCGCCTACGAGCAGTACTTC.

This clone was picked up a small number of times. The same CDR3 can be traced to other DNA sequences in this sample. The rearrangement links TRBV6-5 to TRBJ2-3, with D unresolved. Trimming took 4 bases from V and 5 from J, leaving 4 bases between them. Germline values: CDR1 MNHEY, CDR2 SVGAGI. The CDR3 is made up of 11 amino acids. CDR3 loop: CASSSRDTQYF. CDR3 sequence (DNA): TGTGCCAGCAGTTCTAGAGATACGCAGTATTTT.

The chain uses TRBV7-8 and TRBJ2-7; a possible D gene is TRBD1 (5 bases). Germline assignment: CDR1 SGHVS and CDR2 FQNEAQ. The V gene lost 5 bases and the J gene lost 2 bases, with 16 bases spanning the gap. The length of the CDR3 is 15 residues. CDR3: CASSPTGRDAYEQYF. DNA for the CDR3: TGTGCCAGCAGCCCGACGGGCAGGGATGCCTACGAGCAGTACTTC.

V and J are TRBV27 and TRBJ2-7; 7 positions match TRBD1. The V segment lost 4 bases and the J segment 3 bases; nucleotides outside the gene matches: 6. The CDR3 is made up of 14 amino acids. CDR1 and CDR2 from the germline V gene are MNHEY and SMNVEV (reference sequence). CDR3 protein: CASSSHRQGYEQYF. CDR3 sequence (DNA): TGTGCCAGCAGTTCTCATCGACAGGGCTACGAGCAGTACTTC.

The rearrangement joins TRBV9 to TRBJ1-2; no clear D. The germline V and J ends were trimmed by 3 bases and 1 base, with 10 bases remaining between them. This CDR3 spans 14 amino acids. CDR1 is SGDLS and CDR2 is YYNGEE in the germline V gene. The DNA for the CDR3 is TGTGCCAGCAGCGCCCAGACGGGTAACTATGGCTACACCTTC. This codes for CASSAQTGNYGYTF. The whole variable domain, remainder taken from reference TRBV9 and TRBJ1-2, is DSGVTQTPKHLITATGQRVTLRCSPRSGDLSVYWYQQSLDQGLQFLIQYYNGEERAKGNILERFSAQQFPDLHSELNLSSLELGDSALYFCASSAQTGNYGYTFGSGTRLTVV.

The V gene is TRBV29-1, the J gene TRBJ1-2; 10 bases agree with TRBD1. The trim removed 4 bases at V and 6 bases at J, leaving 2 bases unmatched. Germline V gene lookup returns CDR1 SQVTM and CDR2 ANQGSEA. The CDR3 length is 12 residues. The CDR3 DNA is TGCAGCGTTGGAGGGACAGGGGATGGCTACACCTTC. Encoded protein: CSVGGTGDGYTF.

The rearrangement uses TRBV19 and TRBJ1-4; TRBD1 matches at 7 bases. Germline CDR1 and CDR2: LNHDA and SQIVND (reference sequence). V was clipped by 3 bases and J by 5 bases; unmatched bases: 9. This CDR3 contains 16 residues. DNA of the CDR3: TGTGCCAGTAGTATCTCGGCGGGGACAGACAATGAAAAACTGTTTTTT. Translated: CASSISAGTDNEKLFF.